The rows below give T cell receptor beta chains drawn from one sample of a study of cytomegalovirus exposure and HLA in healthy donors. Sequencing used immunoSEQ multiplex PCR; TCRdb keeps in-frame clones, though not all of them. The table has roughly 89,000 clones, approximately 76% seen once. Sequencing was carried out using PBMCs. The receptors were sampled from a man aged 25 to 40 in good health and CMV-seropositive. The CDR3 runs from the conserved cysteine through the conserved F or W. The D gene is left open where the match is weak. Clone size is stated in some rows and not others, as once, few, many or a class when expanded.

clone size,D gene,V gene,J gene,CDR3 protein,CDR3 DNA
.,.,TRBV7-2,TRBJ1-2,CASSYQGGYTF,TGTGCCAGCAGCTATCAGGGTGGCTACACCTTC
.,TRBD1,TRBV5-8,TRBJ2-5,CASSQGTGRETQYF,TGTGCCAGCAGCCAAGGGACAGGGCGAGAGACCCAGTACTTC
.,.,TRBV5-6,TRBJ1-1,CASSYKGENTEAFF,TGTGCCAGCAGCTATAAAGGGGAGAACACTGAAGCTTTCTTT
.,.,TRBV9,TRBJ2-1,CASSVAGLSYNEQFF,TGTGCCAGCAGCGTAGCTGGACTATCTTACAATGAGCAGTTCTTC
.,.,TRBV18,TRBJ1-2,CASSPGTAGSSWGYTF,TGTGCCAGCTCACCAGGGACTGCAGGGAGTAGTTGGGGCTACACCTTC
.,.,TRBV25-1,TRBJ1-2,CASSNQDGGLNYGYTF,TGTGCCAGCAGTAACCAAGACGGCGGACTTAACTATGGCTACACCTTC
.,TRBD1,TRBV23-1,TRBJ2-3,CASSRDQEGGTGLYSNQPQYF,TGCGCCAGCAGTCGCGATCAAGAAGGAGGGACAGGGCTCTATAGCAATCAGCCCCAGTATTTT
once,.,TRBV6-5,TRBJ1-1,CASSYWQGTSEAFF,TGTGCCAGCAGTTACTGGCAGGGTACGAGTGAAGCTTTCTTT
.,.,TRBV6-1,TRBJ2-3,CASSVQRVTDTQYF,TGTGCCAGCAGTGTTCAGCGGGTCACAGATACGCAGTATTTT
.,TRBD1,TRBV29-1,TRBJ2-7,CSVADRPYDYEQYF,TGCAGCGTTGCGGACAGGCCCTACGATTACGAGCAGTACTTC
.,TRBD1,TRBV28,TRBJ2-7,CASSPAGTGSREQYF,TGTGCCAGCAGTCCTGCCGGGACAGGGTCTCGGGAGCAGTACTTC
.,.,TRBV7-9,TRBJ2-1,CASASTYNEQFF,TGTGCCAGCGCGAGCACGTACAATGAGCAGTTCTTC
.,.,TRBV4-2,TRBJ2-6,CASSQDGTSSGANVLTF,TGTGCCAGCAGCCAAGACGGGACTTCCTCTGGGGCCAACGTCCTGACTTTC
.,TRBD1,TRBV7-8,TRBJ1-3,CASSFETGGIHSGNTIYF,TGTGCCAGCAGCTTTGAGACAGGGGGGATACACTCTGGAAACACCATATATTTT
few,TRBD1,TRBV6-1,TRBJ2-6,CASRTGGSGANVLTF,TGTGCCAGCAGAACAGGGGGCAGTGGGGCCAACGTCCTGACTTTC
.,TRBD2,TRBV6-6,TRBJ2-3,CASSHGRETDTQYF,TGTGCCAGCAGCCACGGGAGGGAGACAGATACGCAGTATTTT
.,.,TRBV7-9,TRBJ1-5,CSSSLVGGKGQPQHF,TGTTCCAGCAGCTTAGTCGGGGGGAAAGGGCAGCCCCAGCATTTT
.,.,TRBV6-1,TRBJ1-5,CASSGSGSNQPQHF,TGTGCCAGCAGTGGGAGTGGCAGCAATCAGCCCCAGCATTTT
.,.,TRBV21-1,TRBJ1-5,CASSKAPGQPNQPQHF,TGTGCCAGCAGCAAAGCCCCGGGACAGCCCAATCAGCCCCAGCATTTT
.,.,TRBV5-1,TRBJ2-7,CASSSADSYEQYF,TGCGCCAGCAGCTCCGCTGACTCGTACGAGCAGTACTTC
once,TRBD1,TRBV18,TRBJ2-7,CASSPAGQGYEQYF,TGTGCCAGCTCACCGGCGGGACAGGGATACGAGCAGTACTTC
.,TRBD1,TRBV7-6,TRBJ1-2,CASSPGQANGYTF,TGTGCCAGCAGCCCAGGACAGGCAAATGGCTACACCTTC
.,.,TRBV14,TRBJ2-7,CASSQFTGSYEQYF,TGTGCCAGCAGCCAATTTACAGGATCCTACGAGCAGTACTTC
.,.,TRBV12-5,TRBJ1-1,CASGLSVGGGTEAFF,TGTGCTAGTGGTTTGAGTGTGGGGGGTGGAACTGAAGCTTTCTTT
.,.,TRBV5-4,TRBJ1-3,CASSLALSGNTIYF,TGTGCCAGCAGCTTGGCCCTCTCTGGAAACACCATATATTTT
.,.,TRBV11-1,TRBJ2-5,CASTLTPTEEETQYF,TGTGCCAGCACCTTAACCCCCACAGAAGAAGAGACCCAGTACTTC
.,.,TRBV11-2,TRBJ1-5,CASSLDRRGPQHF,TGTGCCAGCAGCTTAGATCGGAGAGGGCCCCAGCATTTT
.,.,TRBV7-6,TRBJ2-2,CASSLASRGARTGELFF,TGTGCCAGCAGCTTAGCCTCTCGTGGGGCACGCACCGGGGAGCTGTTTTTT
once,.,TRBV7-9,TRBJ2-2,CSSSLGQGLEELFF,TGTTCCAGCAGCCTCGGTCAGGGATTGGAGGAGCTGTTTTTT
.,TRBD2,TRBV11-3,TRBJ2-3,CASSRGTSEFHTQYF,TGTGCCAGCAGCCGAGGGACTAGCGAGTTTCATACGCAGTATTTT
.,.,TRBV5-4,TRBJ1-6,CASGLQTNSPLHF,TGTGCCAGCGGCTTACAGACAAATTCACCCCTCCACTTT
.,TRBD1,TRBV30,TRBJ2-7,CAWSDRDRGPYEQYF,TGTGCCTGGAGCGACCGGGACAGGGGGCCCTACGAGCAGTACTTC
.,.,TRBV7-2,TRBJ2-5,CASSYQGGTQYF,TGTGCCAGCAGCTACCAAGGCGGGACCCAGTACTTC
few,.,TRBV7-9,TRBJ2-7,CASSYDSNYEQYF,TGTGCCAGCAGCTATGACAGCAACTACGAGCAGTACTTC
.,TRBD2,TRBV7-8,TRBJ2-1,CASSPKRGGGSYNEQFF,TGTGCCAGCAGCCCCAAGCGGGGGGGTGGCTCCTACAATGAGCAGTTCTTC
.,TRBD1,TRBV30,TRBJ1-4,CAWRDGQGALEKLFF,TGTGCCTGGAGGGACGGACAGGGGGCACTTGAAAAACTGTTTTTT
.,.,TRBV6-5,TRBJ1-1,CASSTSVTEAFF,TGTGCCAGCAGTACCAGTGTGACTGAAGCTTTCTTT
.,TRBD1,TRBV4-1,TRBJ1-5,CASTLDRASNQPQHF,TGCGCCAGCACCCTAGACAGGGCTAGCAATCAGCCCCAGCATTTT
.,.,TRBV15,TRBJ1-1,CATSGRDLGLGTEAFF,TGTGCCACCAGCGGCAGGGATCTCGGCCTCGGCACTGAAGCTTTCTTT
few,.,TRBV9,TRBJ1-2,CASTRDVGGRGYGYTF,TGTGCCAGCACAAGAGACGTGGGGGGTAGAGGGTATGGCTACACCTTC
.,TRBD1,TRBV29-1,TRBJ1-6,CSVGQGYNSPLHF,TGCAGCGTTGGACAGGGCTATAATTCACCCCTCCACTTT
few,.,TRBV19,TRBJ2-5,CASSREETQYF,TGTGCCAGCAGCCGGGAAGAGACCCAGTACTTC
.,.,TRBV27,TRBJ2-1,CASSLDRYNEQFF,TGTGCCAGCAGCCTGGACAGATACAATGAGCAGTTCTTC
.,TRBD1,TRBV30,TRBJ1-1,CAWETGPETFF,TGTGCCTGGGAGACAGGGCCGGAAACTTTCTTT
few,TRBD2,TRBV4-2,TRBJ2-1,CASSQESGGSYNEQFF,TGTGCCAGCAGCCAGGAGAGCGGGGGAAGTTACAATGAGCAGTTCTTC
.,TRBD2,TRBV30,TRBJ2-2,CAWGLAGANTGELFF,TGTGCCTGGGGACTAGCGGGGGCGAACACCGGGGAGCTGTTTTTT
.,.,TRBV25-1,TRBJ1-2,CASSGEGRYGYTF,TGTGCCAGCAGTGGGGAGGGCCGCTATGGCTACACCTTC
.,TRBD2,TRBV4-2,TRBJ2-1,CASSQTGLAGGYNEQFF,TGTGCCAGCAGCCAAACGGGACTAGCGGGGGGTTACAATGAGCAGTTCTTC
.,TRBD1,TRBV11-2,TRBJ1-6,CASSWQVGQRPNSPLHF,TGTGCCAGCAGCTGGCAGGTGGGACAGAGGCCTAATTCACCCCTCCACTTT
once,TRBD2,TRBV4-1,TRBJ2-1,CASSQEGLAGETDEQFF,TGCGCCAGCAGCCAAGAGGGACTAGCGGGGGAAACCGATGAGCAGTTCTTC